This passage covers 9 T cell receptor beta chains from one sample sequenced in a study of Ad26.COV2.S vaccination and SARS-CoV-2 variants. The table came from immunoSEQ multiplex PCR; TCRdb's copy has only in-frame clones and leaves some out. The data contain about 6,800 clones, around 84% of them seen just once; the ten biggest clones take up around 29%. The sequencing used peripheral blood, collected after recovery from COVID-19. These receptors all stem from a human donor who had recovered from COVID-19.

CDR3 sequence: CASSPQGSKNIQYF. Here the CDR3 DNA reads TGTGCCAGCAGCCCTCAGGGGTCCAAAAACATTCAGTACTTC. The chain employs TRBV7-2 and TRBJ2-4; the D gene is possibly TRBD1 (6 bases). The V gene lost 5 bases and the J gene lost 2 bases, with 10 bases spanning the gap. The CDR3 runs 14 residues. In germline, CDR1 is SGHTA, CDR2 FQGNSA.

This sequence joins TRBV7-9 and TRBJ1-1; TRBD1 agrees at 9 bases. Germline lookup yields CDR1 SEHNR and CDR2 FQNEAQ (reference sequence). With 1 base clipped from V and 4 bases from J, the junction kept 7 bases outside the gene matches. The CDR3 loop spans 16 amino acids. CDR3 protein: CASSLGGQGKGTEAFF. The DNA of the CDR3 is TGTGCCAGCAGCTTAGGGGGACAGGGTAAGGGCACTGAAGCTTTCTTT.

The chain is built from TRBV6-2 or TRBV6-3 and TRBJ2-3; weak D call: TRBD1 (5 bases). V dropped 2 bases and J dropped 8 bases, with 11 bases sitting between them. The CDR3 consists of 13 residues. The germline V gene encodes CDR1 MNHEY and CDR2 SVGEGT. CDR3 sequence reads: CASSYHPQGTQYF. The CDR3 nucleotides are TGTGCCAGCAGTTACCACCCCCAGGGTACGCAGTATTTT.

The chain is built from TRBV5-1 and TRBJ2-3; 7 bases map to TRBD2. J gave up 1 base and V 0 bases, and 5 bases lay outside the gene matches. This CDR3 comprises 16 residues. Germline values: CDR1 SGHRS, CDR2 YFSETQ. CDR3 sequence: CASSLGGTTRTDTQYF. As DNA, the CDR3 is TGCGCCAGCAGCTTGGGCGGGACTACCCGCACAGATACGCAGTATTTT.

V gene TRBV18 combines with J gene TRBJ1-1; 7 nucleotides align to TRBD1. Germline CDR1 KGHSH, CDR2 LQKENI. The trim removed 6 bases at V and 6 bases at J, leaving 7 bases unmatched. The CDR3 runs 13 residues. CDR3 sequence reads: CASSLTGTAEAFF. DNA for the CDR3: TGTGCCAGCTCCTTGACAGGGACGGCTGAAGCTTTCTTT.

The table lists this clone with a few counts. Other DNA sequences within the sample encode an identical CDR3. This chain links TRBV7-2 with TRBJ2-1; D is uncertain. V gave up 8 bases and J gave up 0 bases, with 2 bases separating them. CDR1 is SGHTA and CDR2 is FQGNSA in the germline V gene. The CDR3 runs 11 residues. The CDR3 loop is CASGSYNEQFF. The CDR3 coding sequence is TGTGCCAGCGGCTCCTACAATGAGCAGTTCTTC.

Only a few counts were recorded for this clone. The chain carries TRBV4-3 and TRBJ2-3; D gene uncertain. Germline CDR1 LGHNA, CDR2 YSLEER. There are 13 residues in the CDR3. Trimming removed 0 bases from V and 6 bases from J, with 7 bases in between. CDR3 region: CASSQDGPDTQYF. In DNA, the CDR3 is TGCGCCAGCAGCCAAGATGGCCCGGATACGCAGTATTTT.

V usage is TRBV4-3 and J usage is TRBJ2-1; 7 nucleotides line up with TRBD2. The trim removed 0 bases at V and 1 base at J, leaving 0 bases unmatched. The CDR3 extends over 15 amino acids. Germline CDR1 reads LGHNA; CDR2 reads YSLEER. Here the CDR3 reads CASSQDSGSYNEQFF. The CDR3 DNA sequence: TGCGCCAGCAGCCAAGATAGCGGGTCCTACAATGAGCAGTTCTTC.

V is TRBV7-9 and J is TRBJ1-3; D is uncertain. The CDR3 is made up of 14 amino acids. V shed 5 bases and J shed 4 bases, with 12 bases lying between them. CDR1 and CDR2 from the germline V gene are SEHNR and FQNEAQ (reference sequence). CDR3 sequence reads: CASSPSLGGNTIYF. The CDR3 DNA sequence: TGTGCCAGCAGCCCGAGCCTGGGAGGAAACACCATATATTTT.